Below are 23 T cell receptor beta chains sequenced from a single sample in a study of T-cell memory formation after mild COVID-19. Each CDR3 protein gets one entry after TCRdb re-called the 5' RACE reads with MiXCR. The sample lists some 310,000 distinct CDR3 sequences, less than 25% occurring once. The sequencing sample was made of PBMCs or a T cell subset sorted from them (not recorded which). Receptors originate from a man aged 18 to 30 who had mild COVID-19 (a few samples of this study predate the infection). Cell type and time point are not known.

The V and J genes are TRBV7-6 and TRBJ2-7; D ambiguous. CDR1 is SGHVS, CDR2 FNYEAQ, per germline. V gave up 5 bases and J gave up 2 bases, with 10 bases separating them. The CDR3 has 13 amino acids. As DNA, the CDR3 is TGTGCCAGCAGCCCGCTCACGGCCTACGAGCAGTACTTC. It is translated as CASSPLTAYEQYF.

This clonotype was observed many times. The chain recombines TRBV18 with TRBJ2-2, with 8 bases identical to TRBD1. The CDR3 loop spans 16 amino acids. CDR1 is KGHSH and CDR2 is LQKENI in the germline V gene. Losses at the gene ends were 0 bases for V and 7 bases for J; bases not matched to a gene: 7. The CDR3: CASSPPDRALIGELFF. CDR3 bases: TGTGCCAGCTCACCACCGGACAGGGCATTAATCGGGGAGCTGTTTTTT.

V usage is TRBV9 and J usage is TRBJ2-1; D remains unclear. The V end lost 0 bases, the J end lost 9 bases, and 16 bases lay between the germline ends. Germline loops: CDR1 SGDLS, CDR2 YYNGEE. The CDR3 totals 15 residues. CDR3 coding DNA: TGTGCCAGCAGCGTAGAACTGGGCGGAAGGCGTGAGCAGTTCTTC. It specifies CASSVELGGRREQFF.

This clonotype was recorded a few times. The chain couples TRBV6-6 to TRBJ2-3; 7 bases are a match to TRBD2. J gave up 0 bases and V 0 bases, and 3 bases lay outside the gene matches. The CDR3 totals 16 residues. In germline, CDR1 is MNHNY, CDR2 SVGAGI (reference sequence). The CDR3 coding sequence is TGTGCCAGCAGTTACTCAGGGCGGGGGAGCACAGATACGCAGTATTTT. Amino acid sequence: CASSYSGRGSTDTQYF.

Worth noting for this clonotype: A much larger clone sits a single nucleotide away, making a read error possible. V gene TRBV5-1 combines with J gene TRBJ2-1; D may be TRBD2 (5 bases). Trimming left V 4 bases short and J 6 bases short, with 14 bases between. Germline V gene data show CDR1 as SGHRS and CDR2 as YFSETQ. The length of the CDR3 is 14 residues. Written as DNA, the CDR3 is TGCGCCAGCAGCCAGGAGGTAGAGCTCAATGAGCAGTTCTTC. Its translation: CASSQEVELNEQFF.

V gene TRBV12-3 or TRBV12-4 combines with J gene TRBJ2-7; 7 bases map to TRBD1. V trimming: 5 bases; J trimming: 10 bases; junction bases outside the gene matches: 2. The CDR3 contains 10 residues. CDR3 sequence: CASSGTVQYF. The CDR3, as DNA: TGTGCCAGCAGTGGGACAGTTCAGTACTTC.

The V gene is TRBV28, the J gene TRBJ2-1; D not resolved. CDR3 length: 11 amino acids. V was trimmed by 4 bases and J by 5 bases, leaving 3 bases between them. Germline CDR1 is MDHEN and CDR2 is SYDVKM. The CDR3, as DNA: TGTGCCAGCAGTTGGAACAATGAGCAGTTCTTC. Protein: CASSWNNEQFF.

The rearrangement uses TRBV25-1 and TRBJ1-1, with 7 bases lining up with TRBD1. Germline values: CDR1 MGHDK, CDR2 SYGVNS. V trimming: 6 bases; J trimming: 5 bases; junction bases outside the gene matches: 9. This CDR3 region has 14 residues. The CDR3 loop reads CASSVRQGHTEAFF. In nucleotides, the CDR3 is TGTGCCAGCAGCGTACGACAGGGACATACTGAAGCTTTCTTT.

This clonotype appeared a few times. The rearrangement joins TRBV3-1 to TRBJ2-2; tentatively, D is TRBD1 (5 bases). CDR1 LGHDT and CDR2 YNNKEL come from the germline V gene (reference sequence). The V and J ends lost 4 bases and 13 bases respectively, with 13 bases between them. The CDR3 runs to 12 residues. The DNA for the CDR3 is TGTGCCAGCAGCCTTATTCAGGGTGCGCTGTTTTTT. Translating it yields CASSLIQGALFF.

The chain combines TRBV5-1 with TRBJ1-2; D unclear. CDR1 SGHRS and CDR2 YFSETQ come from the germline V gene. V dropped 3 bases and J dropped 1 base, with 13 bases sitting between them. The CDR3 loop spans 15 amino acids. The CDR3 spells CASSSLTDLNYGYTF. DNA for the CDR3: TGCGCCAGCAGCTCGTTGACGGACCTTAACTATGGCTACACCTTC.

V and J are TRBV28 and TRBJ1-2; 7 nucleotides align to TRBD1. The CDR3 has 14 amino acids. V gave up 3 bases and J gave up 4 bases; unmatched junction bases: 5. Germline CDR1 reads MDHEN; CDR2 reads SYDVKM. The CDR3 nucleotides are TGTGCCAGCAGTTTGCGGGACAGCATCTATGGCTACACCTTC. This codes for CASSLRDSIYGYTF.

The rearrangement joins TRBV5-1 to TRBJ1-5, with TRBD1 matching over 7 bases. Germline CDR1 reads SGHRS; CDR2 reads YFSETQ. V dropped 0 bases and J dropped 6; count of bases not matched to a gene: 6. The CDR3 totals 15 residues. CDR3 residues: CASSLGQGDSQPQHF. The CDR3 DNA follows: TGCGCCAGCAGCTTGGGGCAGGGGGACAGTCAGCCCCAGCATTTT.

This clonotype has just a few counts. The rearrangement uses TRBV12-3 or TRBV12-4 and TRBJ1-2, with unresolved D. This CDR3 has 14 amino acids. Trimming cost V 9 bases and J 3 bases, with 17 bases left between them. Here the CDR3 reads CASTPGSSDYGYTF. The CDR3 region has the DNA TGTGCCAGTACTCCGGGGTCCTCCGACTATGGCTACACCTTC.

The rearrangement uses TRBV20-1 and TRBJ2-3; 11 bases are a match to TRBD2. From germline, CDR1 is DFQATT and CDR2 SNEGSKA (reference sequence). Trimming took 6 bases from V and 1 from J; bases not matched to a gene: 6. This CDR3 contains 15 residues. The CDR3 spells CSADLLAGGTDTQYF. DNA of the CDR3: TGCAGTGCCGACCTACTAGCGGGGGGCACAGATACGCAGTATTTT.

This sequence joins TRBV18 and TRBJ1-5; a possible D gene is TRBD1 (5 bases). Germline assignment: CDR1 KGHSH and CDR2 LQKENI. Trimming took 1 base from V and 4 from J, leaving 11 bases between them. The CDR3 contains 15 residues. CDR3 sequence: CASSPRDGPNQPQHF. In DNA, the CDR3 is TGTGCCAGCTCACCACGGGACGGACCAAATCAGCCCCAGCATTTT.

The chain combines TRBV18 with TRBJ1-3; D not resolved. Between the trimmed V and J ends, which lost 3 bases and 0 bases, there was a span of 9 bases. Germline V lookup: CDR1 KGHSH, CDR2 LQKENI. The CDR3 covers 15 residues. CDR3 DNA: TGTGCCAGCTCACCTAGACGGAACTCTGGAAACACCATATATTTT. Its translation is CASSPRRNSGNTIYF.

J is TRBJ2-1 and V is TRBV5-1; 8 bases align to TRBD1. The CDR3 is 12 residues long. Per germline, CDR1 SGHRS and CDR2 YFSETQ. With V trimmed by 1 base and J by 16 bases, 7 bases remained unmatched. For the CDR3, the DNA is TGCGCCAGCAGCTTGTCAGGGGACAGGAGATTCTTC. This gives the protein CASSLSGDRRFF.

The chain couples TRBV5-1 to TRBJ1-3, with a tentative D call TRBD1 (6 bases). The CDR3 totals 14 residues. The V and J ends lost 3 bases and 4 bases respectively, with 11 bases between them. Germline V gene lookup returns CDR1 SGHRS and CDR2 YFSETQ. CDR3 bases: TGCGCCAGCAGCTCACCGGACAGCGGAAACACCATATATTTT. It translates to CASSSPDSGNTIYF.

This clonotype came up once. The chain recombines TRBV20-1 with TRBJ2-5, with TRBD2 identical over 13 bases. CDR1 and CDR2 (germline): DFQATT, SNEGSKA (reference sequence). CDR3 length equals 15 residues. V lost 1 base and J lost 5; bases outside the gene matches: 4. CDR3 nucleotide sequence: TGCAGTGCTAGAGGGACTAGCGGGAGAGGGGAGACCCAGTACTTC. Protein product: CSARGTSGRGETQYF.

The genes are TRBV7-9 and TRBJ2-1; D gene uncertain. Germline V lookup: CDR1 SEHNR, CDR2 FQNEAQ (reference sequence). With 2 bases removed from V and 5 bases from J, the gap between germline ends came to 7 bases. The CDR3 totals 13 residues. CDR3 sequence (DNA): TGTGCCAGCAGCTTACCAGCGAACAATGAGCAGTTCTTC. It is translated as CASSLPANNEQFF.

The chain's CDR3 is CASSRQGNEKLFF. The CDR3 DNA reads TGTGCCAGCAGCCGACAGGGGAATGAAAAACTGTTTTTT. This chain joins TRBV3-1 and TRBJ1-4; 8 nucleotides agree with TRBD1. Germline CDR1 LGHDT, CDR2 YNNKEL (reference sequence). Losses at the gene ends were 4 bases for V and 5 bases for J; bases not matched to a gene: 0. CDR3 length equals 13 residues.

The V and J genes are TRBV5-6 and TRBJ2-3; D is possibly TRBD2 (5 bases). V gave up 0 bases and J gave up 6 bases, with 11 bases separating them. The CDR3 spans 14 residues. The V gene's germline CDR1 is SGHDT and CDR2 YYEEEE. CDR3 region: CASSLGPGEDTQYF. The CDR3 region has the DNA TGTGCCAGCAGCTTGGGACCCGGGGAGGATACGCAGTATTTT.

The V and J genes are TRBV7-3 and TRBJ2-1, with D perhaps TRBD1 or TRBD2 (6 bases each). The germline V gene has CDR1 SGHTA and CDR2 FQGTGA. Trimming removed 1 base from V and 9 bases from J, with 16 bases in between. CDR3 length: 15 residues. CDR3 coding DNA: TGTGCCAGCAGCTTAAGCGCAGGGGAGGTCAGTGAGCAGTTCTTC. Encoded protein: CASSLSAGEVSEQFF.